The 3 T cell receptor beta chains listed next were all sequenced from one sample in a study of shared clonotypes between healthy human individuals. CD45RO negativity and positive selection for CCR7 defined naive CD8 cells, a population that excluded terminally differentiated effector memory CD45RA+ cells. Produced via immunoSEQ multiplex PCR; TCRdb's table is partial and in-frame only. The profile shows about 2 million clones, 85% to 95% of them singletons. The sample comprised naive CD8+ T cells sorted from blood. The receptors were sampled from a man younger than 30 in good health.

The chain uses TRBV19 and TRBJ2-3; D might be TRBD1 or TRBD2, each matching 5 bases. The CDR3 has 14 amino acids. With 6 bases removed from V and 9 bases from J, the gap between germline ends came to 19 bases. In germline, CDR1 is LNHDA, CDR2 SQIVND (reference sequence). CDR3 sequence reads: CASSPHRDVVTQYF. The CDR3 DNA reads TGTGCCAGTAGCCCTCACCGGGACGTCGTAACGCAGTATTTT.

The chain recombines TRBV4-1 with TRBJ1-5; possible D gene TRBD1, 6 bases. This CDR3 has 13 residues. Germline CDR1 and CDR2: MGHRA and YSYEKL. V was trimmed by 5 bases and J by 3 bases, leaving 8 bases between them. The CDR3 DNA sequence: TGCGCCAGCAGCGACAGGATCAATCAGCCCCAGCATTTT. Translating gives CASSDRINQPQHF.

The chain has TRBV6-5 and TRBJ1-1; 7 positions agree with TRBD1. Losses at the gene ends were 6 bases for V and 5 bases for J; bases not matched to a gene: 9. The CDR3 has 14 residues. The germline V gene has CDR1 MNHEY and CDR2 SVGAGI. DNA of the CDR3: TGTGCCAGCAGCCAGGGGGGGGAAGGGACTGAAGCTTTCTTT. Residues: CASSQGGEGTEAFF.